This entry lists 15 T cell receptor beta chains sequenced from one sample in a study of T cells in women clearing cervical HPV infection. Repertoires were generated with immunoSEQ multiplex PCR, while TCRdb's copy carries only in-frame clones and drops some. The sample totals tens of thousands of clones. The sequencing input was blood buffy coat. The origin of the receptors is a woman aged 18 to 75 with a cervical HPV16 infection that either progressed to CIN3+ or cleared (not recorded which).

Comment on this clone: Read sequence stops 3 residues before the CDR3 end, and the germline J gene provides the missing end. This sequence joins TRBV5-1 and TRBJ1-2, with TRBD1 matching over 7 bases. Unmatched junction bases numbered 9, after V lost 5 bases and J lost 2 bases. This CDR3 has 15 residues. CDR1 is SGHRS, CDR2 YFSETQ, per germline. CDR3 sequence: CASSPQVQGNYGYTF. The CDR3 DNA, read in part, is TGCGCCAGCAGTCCCCAAGTACAGGGGAACTATGGC.

Regarding this clone: One end of the junction is discordant with germline, which a read error may explain. The read is 3 residues too short to cover the CDR3 end, so that end is filled in from the germline J gene. The V and J genes are TRBV4-2 and TRBJ2-5; D gene unclear. The CDR3 sequence is 12 residues long. Germline V gives CDR1 LGHNA, CDR2 YNFKEQ. CDR3 DNA, as far as it was read: TGCGCCAGCAGCCAGGCAGATGGGACC. Translation: CASSQADGT. The whole CDR3 is CASSQADGTQYF.

Of note for this clone: From the germline J gene comes the end of the CDR3, since the read stops 3 residues before it. The chain is built from TRBV12-5 and TRBJ2-3; D may be TRBD1 or TRBD2 (5 bases each). Germline assignment: CDR1 LGHNT and CDR2 FRNRAP. Trimming pared 0 bases from V and 4 bases from J, leaving 14 bases between. The CDR3 sequence is 16 residues long. The CDR3 DNA, read in part, is TGTGCTAGTGGTTTGGTCGAGAGGGGTCTGGCAGATACG. Translated, it gives CASGLVERGLADT. The complete CDR3 protein is CASGLVERGLADTQYF.

A word on this clone: The CDR3 goes on 3 residues after the read ends, and that part is filled in from the germline J gene. The chain is built from TRBV20-1 and TRBJ2-4, with TRBD2 identical over 9 bases. The CDR3 is 13 amino acids. Germline lookup yields CDR1 DFQATT and CDR2 SNEGSKA (reference sequence). V gave up 5 bases and J gave up 5 bases; unmatched junction bases: 4. The DNA read from the CDR3 is TGCAGTGCTTATTCTAGCGGGGAAAACATT. Translating it yields CSAYSSGENI. The entire CDR3 is CSAYSSGENIQYF.

Turning to this clone: The read terminates 3 residues before the CDR3 end, so the remaining end is supplied by the germline J gene. The V call is TRBV18, the J call TRBJ2-3, with D perhaps TRBD1 (6 bases). This CDR3 region has 13 residues. Per the germline V gene, CDR1 is KGHSH and CDR2 is LQKENI. The germline V and J ends were trimmed by 3 bases and 3 bases, with 7 bases remaining between them. CDR3 sequence: CASSPTGTDTQYF. The sequenced CDR3 bases are TGTGCCAGCTCACCGACAGGAACAGATACG.

About this clone itself: The read is 3 residues too short to cover the CDR3 end, so that end is filled in from the germline J gene. This chain links TRBV2 with TRBJ2-7; 13 nucleotides match TRBD2. CDR1 is SNHLY and CDR2 is FYNNEI in the germline V gene. After removal of 3 bases from V and 1 base from J, the junction contained 9 bases not matched to a gene. The CDR3 has 18 residues. The CDR3 region is CASSDRTSGGRASYEQYF. The part of the CDR3 DNA that was read is TGTGCCAGCAGTGATAGGACTAGCGGGGGCCGCGCATCCTACGAG.

Comments on this clone: The read comes to an end 3 residues before the CDR3 does, leaving the germline J gene to fill in the end. This chain connects TRBV6-2 or TRBV6-3 to TRBJ2-7; D gene unclear. V was pared by 7 bases and J by 0 bases, with 13 bases between. Germline loops: CDR1 MNHEY, CDR2 SVGEGT. The CDR3 loop spans 14 amino acids. CDR3 residues: CASTARRSSYEQYF. CDR3 DNA (partial): TGTGCCAGCACCGCACGCAGGAGCTCCTACGAG.

Concerning this clone: The read halts 3 residues ahead of the CDR3 end, with the missing end drawn from the germline J gene. This rearrangement joins TRBV18 to TRBJ2-7; D is unresolved. Germline CDR1 and CDR2: KGHSH and LQKENI. This CDR3 has 14 amino acids. V shed 2 bases and J shed 1 base, with 9 bases lying between them. The CDR3 sequence is CASSPAQASYEQYF. The CDR3 bases that were read are TGTGCCAGCTCACCAGCCCAGGCATCCTACGAG. Full variable domain (rest looked up from reference TRBV18 and TRBJ2-7): NAGVMQNPRHLVRRRGQEARLRCSPMKGHSHVYWYRQLPEEGLKFMVYLQKENIIDESGMPKERFSAEFPKEGPSILRIQQVVRGDSAAYFCASSPAQASYEQYFGPGTRLTVT.

Turning to this clone: From the germline J gene comes the end of the CDR3, since the read stops 3 residues before it. The genes are TRBV7-6 and TRBJ2-1; unclear D gene. In germline, CDR1 is SGHVS, CDR2 FNYEAQ. V was shortened by 5 bases and J by 6 bases, with 14 bases between the two germline ends. The CDR3 consists of 14 residues. The part of the CDR3 DNA that was read is TGTGCCAGCAGCCCAGAAAGAACCCTCAATGAG. This encodes CASSPERTLNE. The full CDR3 sequence reads CASSPERTLNEQFF.

As concerns this clone: Sequencing ends 3 residues short of the CDR3 end; the germline J gene provides the rest. The chain combines TRBV20-1 with TRBJ2-2; 8 bases fit TRBD1. The CDR3 has 14 residues. Unmatched junction bases numbered 3, after V lost 2 bases and J lost 4 bases. Germline CDR1 DFQATT, CDR2 SNEGSKA (reference sequence). CDR3 DNA, as far as it was read: TGCAGTGCTAGAATAGGACAGGGCACCGGGGAG. This sequence encodes CSARIGQGTGE. The whole CDR3 sequence reads CSARIGQGTGELFF.

To note about this clone: From the germline J gene comes the end of the CDR3, since the read stops 3 residues before it. The V and J genes are TRBV19 and TRBJ2-5, with TRBD2 identical over 8 bases. CDR1 and CDR2 (germline): LNHDA, SQIVND (reference sequence). Trimming cost V 5 bases and J 7 bases; bases outside gene matches: 9. CDR3 length equals 14 residues. The CDR3 bases that were read are TGTGCCAGTAGTCCCGGGGGGGGCCGGGGGACC. Translated, it gives CASSPGGGRGT. The CDR3 in its entirety is CASSPGGGRGTQYF. Together with reference TRBV19 and TRBJ2-5, the CDR3 gives the full variable domain: DGGITQSPKYLFRKEGQNVTLSCEQNLNHDAMYWYRQDPGQGLRLIYYSQIVNDFQKGDIAEGYSVSREKKESFPLTVTSAQKNPTAFYLCASSPGGGRGTQYFGPGTRLLVL.

In the case of this clone: The read terminates 3 residues ahead of where the CDR3 ends, so the germline J gene completes it. The V call is TRBV6-2 or TRBV6-3, the J call TRBJ2-5; 8 bases match TRBD1. The V segment lost 5 bases and the J segment 3 bases; nucleotides outside the gene matches: 8. Germline V gene sequence: CDR1 MNHEY, CDR2 SVGEGT. The CDR3 is made up of 15 amino acids. CDR3 amino acids: CASSPTRTGKETQYF. The CDR3 bases that were read are TGTGCCAGCAGTCCTACCCGGACAGGGAAAGAGACC.

About this clone itself: Sequencing ends 3 residues short of the CDR3 end; the germline J gene provides the rest. This chain joins TRBV15 and TRBJ1-5; TRBD1 is a possible D gene (5 bases). V gave up 1 base and J gave up 4 bases, with 20 bases separating them. CDR1 is LNHNV, CDR2 YYDKDF, per germline (reference sequence). CDR3 length: 18 residues. CDR3 DNA (partial): TGTGCCACCAGCAGAGGAAGAGAGTCGGGACTAAAAAATCAGCCC. The encoded protein is CATSRGRESGLKNQP. The whole CDR3 protein reads CATSRGRESGLKNQPQHF.

A remark on this clone: The read ends 3 residues shy of where the CDR3 ends; the end is completed using the germline J gene. The genes are TRBV20-1 and TRBJ2-2; the D call may be TRBD1 or TRBD2 (5 bases each). V lost 6 bases to trimming and J lost 0 bases, with 17 bases between them. The CDR3 runs to 16 residues. Germline CDR1 DFQATT, CDR2 SNEGSKA (reference sequence). Incomplete CDR3 DNA: TGCAGTGCCCGAAGGACCGAGGGGCCGAACACCGGGGAG. It codes for CSARRTEGPNTGE. The CDR3 as a whole reads CSARRTEGPNTGELFF.

Regarding this clone: The CDR3 extends 3 residues past the end of the read, so its final part is completed from the germline J gene. V usage is TRBV5-1 and J usage is TRBJ2-5; 15 nucleotides agree with TRBD2. The CDR3 contains 17 residues. Germline CDR1 is SGHRS and CDR2 is YFSETQ. V lost 4 bases to trimming and J lost 1 base; unmatched junction nucleotides: 5. The CDR3 loop is CASSEGLAGGGQETQYF. CDR3 DNA, as far as it was read: TGCGCCAGCAGCGAGGGACTAGCGGGAGGCGGCCAAGAGACC.